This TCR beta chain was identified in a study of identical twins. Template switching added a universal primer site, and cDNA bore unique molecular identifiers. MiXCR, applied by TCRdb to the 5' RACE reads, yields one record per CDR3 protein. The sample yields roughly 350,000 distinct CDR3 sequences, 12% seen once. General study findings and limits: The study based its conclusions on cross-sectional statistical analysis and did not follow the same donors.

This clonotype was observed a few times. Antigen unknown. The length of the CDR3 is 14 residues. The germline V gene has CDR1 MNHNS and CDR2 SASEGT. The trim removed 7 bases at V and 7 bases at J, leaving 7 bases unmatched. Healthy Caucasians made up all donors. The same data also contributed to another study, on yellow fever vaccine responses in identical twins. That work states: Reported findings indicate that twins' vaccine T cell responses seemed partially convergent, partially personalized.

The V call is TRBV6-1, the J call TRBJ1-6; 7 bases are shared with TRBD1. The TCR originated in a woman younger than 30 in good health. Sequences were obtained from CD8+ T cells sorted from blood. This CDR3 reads CASTRGTENSPLHF. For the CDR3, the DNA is TGTGCCAGCACCCGCGGGACAGAGAATTCACCCCTCCACTTT.